The 5 T cell receptor beta chains reported below all come from one sample, sequenced in a study of T cells in Graves' hyperthyroidism and ophthalmopathy. Researchers amplified the TCR beta CDR3 regions from RNA transcripts. A first-round RT-PCR of the TCR CDR3 used the HTBI primer set. TCRdb re-called the multiplex PCR reads through MiXCR, storing one row per CDR3 protein. The table shows about 59,000 distinct CDR3 sequences, with around 50% occurring only once. The specimen sequenced was blood. The receptors were gathered from a woman in her sixties or seventies with Graves' ophthalmopathy.

The chain recombines TRBV5-1 with TRBJ2-7; 10 bases are shared with TRBD2. After removal of 4 bases from V and 5 bases from J, the junction contained 12 bases not matched to a gene. The CDR3 covers 16 residues. Germline V gene data show CDR1 as SGHRS and CDR2 as YFSETQ. CDR3 region: CASSPPSGGADDEQYF. In nucleotides, the CDR3 is TGCGCCAGCAGCCCACCCAGCGGGGGGGCAGATGACGAGCAGTACTTC.

This clonotype came up a few times. This chain joins TRBV4-1 and TRBJ2-1; 9 bases agree with TRBD2. The CDR3 covers 15 residues. V lost 0 bases and J lost 4; bases outside the gene matches: 1. Germline V gives CDR1 MGHRA, CDR2 YSYEKL. The CDR3 loop is CASSQDSGGYNEQFF. CDR3 bases: TGCGCCAGCAGCCAAGATAGCGGGGGATACAATGAGCAGTTCTTC.

This sequence joins TRBV24-1 and TRBJ1-1; D gene ambiguous. V lost 4 bases, J lost 5 bases, and 10 bases lay in between. This CDR3 has 13 amino acids. From germline, CDR1 is KGHDR and CDR2 SFDVKD. The CDR3 DNA follows: TGTGCCACCAGTGACCCTCAAAGGACTGAAGCTTTCTTT. Amino acids: CATSDPQRTEAFF.

The V call is TRBV11-2, the J call TRBJ1-5, with 10 bases that match TRBD1. The trim removed 0 bases at V and 1 base at J, leaving 15 bases unmatched. Looked up from germline, CDR1 is SGHAT and CDR2 is FQNNGV. The CDR3 covers 21 residues. CDR3 bases: TGTGCCAGCAGCTTAGAGGGAGGGACAGGGGTAGGCCCGGGGAGCAATCAGCCCCAGCATTTT. This gives the protein CASSLEGGTGVGPGSNQPQHF.

This chain uses TRBV7-2 with TRBJ1-2, with D unresolved. Germline-derived CDR1 and CDR2 are SGHTA and FQGNSA. This CDR3 has 12 amino acids. V lost 4 bases and J 7 bases, leaving 10 bases between the germline ends. The CDR3 DNA sequence: TGTGCCAGCAGCTCCCCCCGATCTGGCTACACCTTC. This codes for CASSSPRSGYTF.